These 19 T cell receptor beta chains were sequenced from one sample in a study of blood T cell repertoires in COVID-19. Assay: immunoSEQ multiplex PCR; the TCRdb copy retains only in-frame clones and omits some. The profile covers some 150,000 clones, with 86% appearing a single time and around 9.9% taken by the ten largest. The sequenced sample consisted of peripheral blood. The receptor set was obtained from a woman aged 60-75 years with COVID-19, enrolled during active disease.

J is TRBJ2-7 and V is TRBV5-4; 11 bases are shared with TRBD2. In germline, CDR1 is SGHNT, CDR2 YYREEE (reference sequence). This CDR3 has 15 residues. V was pared by 3 bases and J by 2 bases, with 4 bases of the junction left unmatched. The CDR3 loop reads CASSSRLAGPYEQYF. DNA of the CDR3: TGTGCCAGCAGCTCGCGACTAGCGGGACCCTACGAGCAGTACTTC. The full variable domain, completed using reference TRBV5-4 and TRBJ2-7, is ETGVTQSPTHLIKTRGQQVTLRCSSQSGHNTVSWYQQALGQGPQFIFQYYREEENGRGNFPPRFSGLQFPNYSSELNVNALELDDSALYLCASSSRLAGPYEQYFGPGTRLTVT.

The J gene is TRBJ1-6, the V gene TRBV6-5; the match to TRBD1 covers 8 bases. Germline CDR1 reads MNHEY; CDR2 reads SVGAGI. CDR3 length: 14 residues. The ends lost 6 bases at V and 6 bases at J; junction bases unmatched: 4. Here the CDR3 DNA reads TGTGCCAGCAGGAGGGACAGGTTTAATTCACCCCTCCACTTT. Translated, it gives CASRRDRFNSPLHF.

The rearrangement uses TRBV9 and TRBJ2-7, with D tentatively TRBD2 (5 bases). CDR1 and CDR2 from the germline V gene are SGDLS and YYNGEE. The CDR3 is 13 amino acids. Between the trimmed V and J ends, which lost 0 bases and 4 bases, there was a span of 8 bases. This CDR3 reads CASSVGGNYEQYF. CDR3 coding DNA: TGTGCCAGCAGCGTAGGAGGGAATTACGAGCAGTACTTC.

This rearrangement joins TRBV6-5 to TRBJ1-4; a possible D gene is TRBD1 (5 bases). Trimming took 6 bases from V and 3 from J, leaving 11 bases between them. CDR1 and CDR2 (germline): MNHEY, SVGAGI. This CDR3 has 14 residues. CDR3: CASSLDRPNEKLFF. In nucleotides, the CDR3 is TGTGCCAGCAGCCTTGACAGACCTAATGAAAAACTGTTTTTT.

The J gene is TRBJ1-5, the V gene TRBV27; D ambiguous. V was shortened by 4 bases and J by 2 bases, with 12 bases between the two germline ends. Germline V gene lookup returns CDR1 MNHEY and CDR2 SMNVEV (reference sequence). This CDR3 is built from 15 residues. CDR3 loop: CASSSYRRGNQPQHF. CDR3 DNA sequence: TGTGCCAGCAGTTCGTATCGTAGAGGCAATCAGCCCCAGCATTTT.

This clone was counted once. This rearrangement joins TRBV24-1 to TRBJ2-1, with a weak D call TRBD1 (6 bases). Germline CDR1 and CDR2: KGHDR and SFDVKD. CDR3 length equals 14 residues. V lost 5 bases to trimming and J lost 2 bases, with 9 bases between them. This CDR3 reads CATSGTGTYNEQFF. Written as DNA, the CDR3 is TGTGCCACCAGTGGAACAGGGACCTACAATGAGCAGTTCTTC.

This chain uses TRBV29-1 with TRBJ2-1; 10 bases match TRBD2. Trimming took 7 bases from V and 5 from J; bases not matched to a gene: 8. The length of the CDR3 is 14 residues. The germline V gene has CDR1 SQVTM and CDR2 ANQGSEA. CDR3 protein: CSGSSGGFNNEQFF. CDR3 sequence (DNA): TGCAGCGGCTCTAGCGGGGGCTTCAACAATGAGCAGTTCTTC.

The chain employs TRBV5-4 and TRBJ1-1, with D unclear. Germline CDR1 reads SGHNT; CDR2 reads YYREEE (reference sequence). Trimming cost V 4 bases and J 0 bases, with 10 bases left between them. CDR3 length: 14 residues. CDR3 residues: CASSPSFLNTEAFF. The CDR3 DNA reads as TGTGCCAGCAGCCCTTCCTTTTTGAACACTGAAGCTTTCTTT.

The chain recombines TRBV5-1 with TRBJ2-3; TRBD1 aligns across 12 bases. With 1 base clipped from V and 4 bases from J, the junction kept 4 bases outside the gene matches. This CDR3 is 16 amino acids long. The germline CDR1 and CDR2 sequences are SGHRS and YFSETQ. CDR3 sequence: CASSLWGTGGADTQYF. Written as DNA, the CDR3 is TGCGCCAGCAGCTTGTGGGGGACAGGGGGCGCAGATACGCAGTATTTT.

The chain carries TRBV11-2 and TRBJ1-5; 9 bases match TRBD1. Germline CDR1 reads SGHAT; CDR2 reads FQNNGV. Unmatched junction bases numbered 8, after V lost 5 bases and J lost 6 bases. The CDR3 contains 15 residues. The CDR3 bases are TGTGCCAGCAGCCCCGGGACAGGGTGGGGTCAGCCCCAGCATTTT. As protein: CASSPGTGWGQPQHF. Looking up the rest from reference TRBV11-2 and TRBJ1-5 gives the full variable domain: EAGVAQSPRYKIIEKRQSVAFWCNPISGHATLYWYQQILGQGPKLLIQFQNNGVVDDSQLPKDRFSAERLKGVDSTLKIQPAKLEDSAVYLCASSPGTGWGQPQHFGDGTRLSIL.

The chain couples TRBV28 to TRBJ2-2, with D unclear. Trimming removed 4 bases at V and 4 bases at J, with 7 bases between. Germline V CDR1 and CDR2: MDHEN, SYDVKM. CDR3 length: 13 amino acids. CDR3 protein: CASSSRSTGELFF. In DNA form, the CDR3 reads TGTGCCAGCAGTTCTCGGTCCACCGGGGAGCTGTTTTTT.

The CDR3 protein is CASSEAAGRPEYEQYF. The DNA for the CDR3 is TGTGCCAGCAGTGAAGCGGCGGGGCGGCCCGAGTACGAGCAGTACTTC. This chain joins TRBV2 and TRBJ2-7, with D perhaps TRBD2 (6 bases). V was cut by 0 bases and J by 4 bases, with 16 bases left in between. CDR3 size: 16 residues. Germline V gene sequence: CDR1 SNHLY, CDR2 FYNNEI.

V is TRBV2 and J is TRBJ2-7, with D possibly being TRBD1 (6 bases). Trimming removed 0 bases from V and 2 bases from J, with 11 bases in between. From germline, CDR1 is SNHLY and CDR2 FYNNEI. The CDR3 is 15 residues long. This CDR3 reads CASSEAETGTYEQYF. DNA for the CDR3: TGTGCCAGCAGTGAAGCGGAGACAGGAACCTACGAGCAGTACTTC.

The rearrangement joins TRBV28 to TRBJ1-5; TRBD1 agrees at 7 bases. There are 16 residues in the CDR3. Germline V gene sequence: CDR1 MDHEN, CDR2 SYDVKM. Trimming removed 6 bases from V and 1 base from J; junction bases left unmatched: 9. The CDR3 coding sequence is TGTGCCAGCAGCACTCACGCGGGACAGAGCAATCAGCCCCAGCATTTT. This translates into CASSTHAGQSNQPQHF.

This chain joins TRBV5-4 and TRBJ2-1; 13 bases are a match to TRBD2. The CDR3 extends over 16 amino acids. In germline, CDR1 is SGHNT, CDR2 YYREEE (reference sequence). J gave up 10 bases and V 0 bases, and 7 bases lay outside the gene matches. The CDR3 DNA sequence: TGTGCCAGCAGCTTGGGACTAGCGGGAGGCTCAAGGGAGCAGTTCTTC. Its translation is CASSLGLAGGSREQFF.

This clone occurred a few times. V usage is TRBV28 and J usage is TRBJ1-5; tentative D call: TRBD1 (6 bases). Deletions cut 6 bases from V and 4 bases from J, with 13 bases between. The CDR3 totals 14 residues. Germline CDR1 MDHEN, CDR2 SYDVKM. The CDR3 protein is CASRQGLVNQPQHF. Here the CDR3 DNA reads TGTGCCAGCAGACAGGGTTTAGTAAATCAGCCCCAGCATTTT.

The chain links TRBV6-7 to TRBJ2-5; a weak D match, TRBD2 (5 bases). TRBV6-7 is an open reading frame, and its role is uncertain. CDR3 length: 15 amino acids. The V and J ends lost 6 bases and 1 base respectively, with 15 bases between them. In nucleotides, the CDR3 is TGTGCCAGCAGCCCCCGAGCGCGGGTCCAAGAGACCCAGTACTTC. Translated, it gives CASSPRARVQETQYF.

This rearrangement joins TRBV19 to TRBJ2-2; D is unclear. V lost 1 base and J 5 bases, leaving 11 bases between the germline ends. The length of the CDR3 is 15 residues. Germline assignment: CDR1 LNHDA and CDR2 SQIVND (reference sequence). CDR3 sequence: CASSIGLGRTGELFF. CDR3 nucleotides: TGTGCCAGTAGTATAGGTCTAGGTCGAACCGGGGAGCTGTTTTTT.

V and J are TRBV6-6 and TRBJ2-7; the match to TRBD1 covers 8 bases. CDR1 and CDR2 from the germline V gene are MNHNY and SVGAGI (reference sequence). The V gene end was trimmed by 5 bases and the J gene end by 2 bases; junction bases not matched to a gene: 14. This CDR3 contains 17 residues. The CDR3 DNA reads TGTGCCAGCAGTCCCCTCGGACAGGGAGGTAAGGCCTACGAGCAGTACTTC. Translating gives CASSPLGQGGKAYEQYF.